This passage covers 6 T cell receptor beta chains from one sample sequenced in a study of cytomegalovirus exposure and HLA in healthy donors. PCR employed 60 Vbeta and 13 Jbeta primers. Libraries were prepared by immunoSEQ multiplex PCR; TCRdb keeps only in-frame clonotypes and omits some of them. The sample consists of about 80,000 clones, roughly 80% of them appearing once. Source material: PBMCs. The receptors stem from a human donor in good health.

This chain uses TRBV5-1 with TRBJ2-1, with 12 bases aligning to TRBD2. CDR1 is SGHRS and CDR2 is YFSETQ in the germline V gene. The ends lost 4 bases at V and 9 bases at J; junction bases unmatched: 14. The CDR3 sequence is 17 residues long. The CDR3 sequence is CASSPGPVLAGGGEQFF. The CDR3 DNA is TGCGCCAGCAGCCCCGGGCCCGTACTAGCGGGGGGCGGTGAGCAGTTCTTC.

The V gene is TRBV7-2, the J gene TRBJ1-4, with TRBD1 identical over 9 bases. CDR1 and CDR2 from the germline V gene are SGHTA and FQGNSA. V gave up 5 bases and J gave up 7 bases; unmatched junction bases: 11. This CDR3 spans 16 amino acids. The CDR3 reads CASSPSRDRAGEKLFF. In DNA form, the CDR3 reads TGTGCCAGCAGCCCTTCCCGGGACAGGGCGGGTGAAAAACTGTTTTTT.

This clone was seen repeatedly, ten times or more. The chain employs TRBV2 and TRBJ2-5, with D maybe TRBD1 (6 bases). Trimming took 8 bases from V and 5 from J, leaving 9 bases between them. Germline V gives CDR1 SNHLY, CDR2 FYNNEI. The CDR3 is made up of 11 amino acids. The CDR3 loop is CASYRAETQYF. DNA for the CDR3: TGTGCCAGCTACAGGGCGGAGACCCAGTACTTC.

The gene calls are TRBV6-5 and TRBJ1-5; 8 nucleotides match TRBD1. Germline V CDR1 and CDR2: MNHEY, SVGAGI. V trimming: 5 bases; J trimming: 4 bases; junction bases outside the gene matches: 7. This CDR3 contains 15 residues. The CDR3, as DNA: TGTGCCAGCAGTGCTGACAGGGGAGGTAATCAGCCCCAGCATTTT. It encodes CASSADRGGNQPQHF.

The rearrangement links TRBV19 to TRBJ1-3, with D possibly matching TRBD1 (5 bases). V was cut by 7 bases and J by 4 bases, with 17 bases left in between. This CDR3 is built from 15 residues. The germline gives CDR1 LNHDA, CDR2 SQIVND (reference sequence). The CDR3 protein is CASNQGRMPGNTIYF. The CDR3, as DNA: TGTGCCAGTAACCAGGGCAGGATGCCCGGAAACACCATATATTTT.

V and J are TRBV7-9 and TRBJ1-1; 8 positions agree with TRBD1. The CDR3 length is 11 residues. Per the germline V gene, CDR1 is SEHNR and CDR2 is FQNEAQ (reference sequence). Trimming cost V 11 bases and J 6 bases; bases outside gene matches: 5. The CDR3 loop is CALQGVAEAFF. The CDR3 DNA is TGTGCCCTACAGGGGGTGGCTGAAGCTTTCTTT.